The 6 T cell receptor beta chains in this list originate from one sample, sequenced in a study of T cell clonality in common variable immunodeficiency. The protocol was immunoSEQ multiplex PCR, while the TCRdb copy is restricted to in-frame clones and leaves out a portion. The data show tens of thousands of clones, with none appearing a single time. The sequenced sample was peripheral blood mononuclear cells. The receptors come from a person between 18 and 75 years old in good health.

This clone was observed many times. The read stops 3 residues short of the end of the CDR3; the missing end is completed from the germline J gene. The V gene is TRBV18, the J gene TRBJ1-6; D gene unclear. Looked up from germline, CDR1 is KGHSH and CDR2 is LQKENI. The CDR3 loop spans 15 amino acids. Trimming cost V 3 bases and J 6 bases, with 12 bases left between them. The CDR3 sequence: CASSPKVPPNSPLHF. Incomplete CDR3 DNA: TGTGCCAGCTCACCGAAGGTTCCCCCTAATTCACCC.

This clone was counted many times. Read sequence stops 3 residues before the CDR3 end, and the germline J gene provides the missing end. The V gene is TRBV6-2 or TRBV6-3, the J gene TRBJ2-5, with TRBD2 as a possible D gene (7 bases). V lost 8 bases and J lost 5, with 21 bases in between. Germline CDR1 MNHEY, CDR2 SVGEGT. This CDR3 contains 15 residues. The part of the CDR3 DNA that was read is TGTGCCAGCCGCCCCGAGGGGGGGGCTGGGGAGACC. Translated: CASRPEGGAGET. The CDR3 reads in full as CASRPEGGAGETQYF.

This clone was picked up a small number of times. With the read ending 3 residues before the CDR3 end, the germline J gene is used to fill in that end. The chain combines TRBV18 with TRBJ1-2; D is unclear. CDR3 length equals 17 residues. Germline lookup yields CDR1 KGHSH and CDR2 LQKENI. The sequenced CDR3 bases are TGTGCCAGCTCACCACTTGGTACAGTTCCTAGCACAGATACC. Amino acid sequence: CASSPLGTVPSTDT. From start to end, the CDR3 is CASSPLGTVPSTDTYTF.

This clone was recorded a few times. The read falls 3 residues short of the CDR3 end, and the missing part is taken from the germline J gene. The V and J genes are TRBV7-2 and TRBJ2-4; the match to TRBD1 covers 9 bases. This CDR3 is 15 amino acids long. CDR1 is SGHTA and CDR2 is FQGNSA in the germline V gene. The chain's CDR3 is CASSSARDRAYGQYF. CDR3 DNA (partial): TGTGCCAGCAGCTCCGCTCGGGACAGGGCTTATGGT.

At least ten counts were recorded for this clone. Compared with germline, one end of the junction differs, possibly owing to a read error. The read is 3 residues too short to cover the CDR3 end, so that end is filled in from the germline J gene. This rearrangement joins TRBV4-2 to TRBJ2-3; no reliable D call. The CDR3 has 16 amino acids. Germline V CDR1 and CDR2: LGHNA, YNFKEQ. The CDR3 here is CASSQDVSGSSDTQYF. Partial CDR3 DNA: TGCGCCAGCAGCCAAGATGTGTCGGGTAGCTCAGATACG.

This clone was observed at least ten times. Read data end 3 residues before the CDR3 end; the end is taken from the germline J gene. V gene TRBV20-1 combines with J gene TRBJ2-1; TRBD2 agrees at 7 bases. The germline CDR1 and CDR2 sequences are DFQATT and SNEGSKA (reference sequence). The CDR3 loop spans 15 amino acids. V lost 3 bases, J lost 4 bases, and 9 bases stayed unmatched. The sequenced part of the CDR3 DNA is TGCAGTGCTAGCCCCCTAGCGGAACCTTACAATGAG. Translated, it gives CSASPLAEPYNE. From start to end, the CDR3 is CSASPLAEPYNEQFF.